Below, 20 T cell receptor beta chains from the same sample are listed, as sequenced in a study of Graves' ophthalmopathy and Graves' hyperthyroidism. Amplifying from RNA transcripts, the study obtained TCR beta CDR3 regions. HTBI-primed first-round RT-PCR preceded second-round multiplex PCR. Each CDR3 protein is one row after TCRdb ran MiXCR on the multiplex PCR reads. The data contain roughly 480,000 distinct CDR3 sequences, roughly an eighth of them seen just once; the ten biggest clones take up roughly 9.8%. The sample was blood. The source is a woman younger than 45 with Graves' ophthalmopathy.

The chain recombines TRBV5-1 with TRBJ1-2; weak D call: TRBD1 (5 bases). Germline V gene data show CDR1 as SGHRS and CDR2 as YFSETQ. The CDR3 has 14 residues. V was trimmed by 4 bases and J by 0 bases, leaving 10 bases between them. Here the CDR3 reads CASSLGETNYGYTF. In DNA form, the CDR3 reads TGCGCCAGCAGCCTGGGGGAGACTAACTATGGCTACACCTTC.

V is TRBV7-9 and J is TRBJ2-5, with TRBD2 matching 8 bases. J was trimmed by 3 bases and V by 2 bases; bases with no gene match: 8. This CDR3 has 16 amino acids. Germline-derived CDR1 and CDR2 are SEHNR and FQNEAQ (reference sequence). The CDR3 loop is CASSLRGLGKEETQYF. The CDR3 coding sequence is TGTGCCAGCAGCTTACGGGGACTAGGAAAGGAAGAGACCCAGTACTTC.

This clonotype has at least ten counts. The chain has TRBV28 and TRBJ1-5; D gene unclear. Between the trimmed V and J ends, which lost 6 bases and 7 bases, there was a span of 10 bases. The CDR3 runs to 12 residues. Germline V gives CDR1 MDHEN, CDR2 SYDVKM. The CDR3 region has the DNA TGTGCCAGCAGAGACATGCACCAGCCCCAGCATTTT. Its translation: CASRDMHQPQHF.

This clonotype was counted ten times or more. J is TRBJ2-5 and V is TRBV20-1; 9 bases line up with TRBD2. J lost 2 bases, V lost 5 bases, and 6 bases had no gene match. The CDR3 contains 14 residues. CDR1 DFQATT and CDR2 SNEGSKA come from the germline V gene (reference sequence). The CDR3 nucleotides are TGCAGTGCTTCGCTCCTAGCGGGGCAAGAGACCCAGTACTTC. It specifies CSASLLAGQETQYF.

The sample holds many counts of this clonotype. The V gene is TRBV29-1, the J gene TRBJ1-2; 7 bases are a match to TRBD1. Looked up from germline, CDR1 is SQVTM and CDR2 is ANQGSEA. CDR3 length equals 14 residues. J gave up 3 bases and V 5 bases, and 9 bases lay outside the gene matches. The CDR3: CSVKFPGTDYGYTF. DNA of the CDR3: TGCAGCGTTAAGTTTCCCGGGACAGACTATGGCTACACCTTC.

This clonotype was counted many times. The V and J genes are TRBV4-2 and TRBJ2-4; D might be TRBD1 (6 bases). CDR1 LGHNA and CDR2 YNFKEQ come from the germline V gene. The CDR3 runs to 14 residues. The V gene lost 5 bases and the J gene lost 7 bases, with 15 bases spanning the gap. DNA for the CDR3: TGTGCCAGCAGCAAGGGAACAGGGTATAACATTCAGTACTTC. Its protein is CASSKGTGYNIQYF.

This clonotype occurred many times. The gene calls are TRBV6-1 and TRBJ2-5, with 12 bases matching TRBD2. Per the germline V gene, CDR1 is MNHNS and CDR2 is SASEGT. Losses at the gene ends were 6 bases for V and 3 bases for J; bases not matched to a gene: 5. The CDR3 consists of 15 residues. The CDR3 sequence is CASSRTSGIKETQYF. DNA of the CDR3: TGTGCCAGCAGCAGGACTAGCGGGATAAAAGAGACCCAGTACTTC.

This clonotype occurred many times. The V call is TRBV6-5, the J call TRBJ1-5; a possible D gene is TRBD1 (5 bases). The germline V gene has CDR1 MNHEY and CDR2 SVGAGI. The CDR3 covers 15 residues. Trimming cost V 4 bases and J 3 bases, with 13 bases left between them. CDR3: CASSLPTVVNQPQHF. The CDR3 DNA reads as TGTGCCAGCAGTTTACCGACAGTAGTCAATCAGCCCCAGCATTTT.

This clonotype was seen ten or more times. V and J are TRBV12-3 or TRBV12-4 and TRBJ2-7; 10 nucleotides align to TRBD1. The length of the CDR3 is 13 residues. The V segment lost 9 bases and the J segment 5 bases; nucleotides outside the gene matches: 7. The CDR3 DNA sequence: TGTGCCAGTGACCGGGACAGGGGCGACGAGCAGTACTTC. It specifies CASDRDRGDEQYF.

This clonotype was counted between two and nine times. The gene calls are TRBV6-1 and TRBJ2-7, with a tentative D call TRBD2 (6 bases). This CDR3 contains 15 residues. V was shortened by 2 bases and J by 5 bases, with 16 bases between the two germline ends. Germline V gives CDR1 MNHNS, CDR2 SASEGT. The CDR3 DNA reads TGTGCCAGCAGTGAAACGAGGGCTAGCGACAACGAGCAGTACTTC. It encodes CASSETRASDNEQYF.

CDR3 sequence reads: CASSTTGANSPLHF. As DNA, the CDR3 is TGTGCCAGTAGTACCACAGGGGCTAATTCACCCCTCCACTTT. V is TRBV19 and J is TRBJ1-6; TRBD1 agrees at 7 bases. V gave up 4 bases and J gave up 6 bases; unmatched junction bases: 3. Germline V gene sequence: CDR1 LNHDA, CDR2 SQIVND (reference sequence). CDR3 length: 14 amino acids.

This clonotype was counted ten times or more. This sequence joins TRBV6-5 and TRBJ2-2; D is ambiguous. CDR3 length equals 11 residues. V shed 2 bases and J shed 9 bases, with 4 bases lying between them. The V gene's germline CDR1 is MNHEY and CDR2 SVGAGI. The CDR3 here is CASSYGRELFF. The CDR3 DNA sequence: TGTGCCAGCAGTTACGGCCGGGAGCTGTTTTTT.

This clonotype was found many times. The chain is built from TRBV27 and TRBJ1-5; D gene ambiguous. The CDR3 loop spans 15 amino acids. Germline V gives CDR1 MNHEY, CDR2 SMNVEV (reference sequence). The germline V and J ends were trimmed by 6 bases and 0 bases, with 12 bases remaining between them. The CDR3 here is CASSSSTYSNQPQHF. The CDR3, as DNA: TGTGCCAGCAGCTCCTCAACTTATAGCAATCAGCCCCAGCATTTT.

This clonotype was seen many times. The chain recombines TRBV27 with TRBJ1-2; D is possibly TRBD1 (5 bases). CDR1 and CDR2 (germline): MNHEY, SMNVEV (reference sequence). The CDR3 has 11 amino acids. V was shortened by 11 bases and J by 5 bases, with 12 bases between the two germline ends. CDR3 bases: TGTGCCGCGGGGGAAGGGTATGGCTACACCTTC. Translating gives CAAGEGYGYTF.

J is TRBJ1-6 and V is TRBV12-3 or TRBV12-4, with D unclear. The germline V and J ends were trimmed by 6 bases and 6 bases, with 12 bases remaining between them. The CDR3 totals 14 residues. The CDR3 spells CASSGPRGNSPLHF. The DNA for the CDR3 is TGTGCCAGCAGCGGACCCCGGGGTAATTCACCCCTCCACTTT.

This clonotype was picked up many times. The CDR3 nucleotides are TGTGCCAGCAGTCCGGGAAGCAATCCTAAGCATTTT. Its translation: CASSPGSNPKHF. This rearrangement joins TRBV12-3 or TRBV12-4 to TRBJ1-5; no clear D. This CDR3 has 12 amino acids. The V and J ends lost 5 bases and 14 bases respectively, with 16 bases between them.

This clonotype was detected many times. V gene TRBV5-1 combines with J gene TRBJ2-7; TRBD1 matches 7 bases. V was pared by 0 bases and J by 1 base, with 4 bases of the junction left unmatched. Germline CDR1 reads SGHRS; CDR2 reads YFSETQ. The CDR3 runs to 15 residues. CDR3 DNA sequence: TGCGCCAGCAGCTTGGTACCAGGGGGATCCTACGAGCAGTACTTC. Residues: CASSLVPGGSYEQYF.

The rearrangement uses TRBV5-1 and TRBJ2-7; D tentatively fits TRBD1 or TRBD2 (5 bases each). Germline CDR1 and CDR2: SGHRS and YFSETQ. CDR3 length: 16 amino acids. The V end lost 4 bases, the J end lost 0 bases, and 17 bases lay between the germline ends. CDR3 coding DNA: TGCGCCAGCAGCGCAGATTACGGTGGGGGCTCCTACGAGCAGTACTTC. Protein: CASSADYGGGSYEQYF.

This clonotype was seen many times. The J gene is TRBJ2-5, the V gene TRBV24-1; 13 bases are a match to TRBD2. With 4 bases clipped from V and 11 bases from J, the junction kept 9 bases outside the gene matches. The CDR3 length is 15 residues. CDR1 and CDR2 (germline): KGHDR, SFDVKD. The CDR3 nucleotides are TGTGCCACCAGTGACTGGACTAGCGGGAGCCAAATTCAGTACTTC. This sequence encodes CATSDWTSGSQIQYF.

The sample holds many counts of this clonotype. This rearrangement joins TRBV11-2 to TRBJ2-7; 7 nucleotides line up with TRBD1. The V gene end was trimmed by 6 bases and the J gene end by 6 bases; junction bases not matched to a gene: 5. Per germline, CDR1 SGHAT and CDR2 FQNNGV. This CDR3 is 12 amino acids long. This CDR3 reads CASRGTVLEQYF. CDR3 in DNA: TGTGCCAGCAGGGGGACAGTCCTCGAGCAGTACTTC. The whole variable domain, remainder taken from reference TRBV11-2 and TRBJ2-7, is EAGVAQSPRYKIIEKRQSVAFWCNPISGHATLYWYQQILGQGPKLLIQFQNNGVVDDSQLPKDRFSAERLKGVDSTLKIQPAKLEDSAVYLCASRGTVLEQYFGPGTRLTVT.